The rows below give T cell receptor beta chains drawn from one sample of a study of cytomegalovirus exposure and HLA in healthy donors. Profiled with immunoSEQ multiplex PCR; TCRdb holds only in-frame clones, not every one. The repertoire consists of about 62,000 clones, with about 77% occurring once and the leading ten covering 5.4%. Specimen: PBMCs. These receptors were obtained from a woman aged 30 to 39 in good health and CMV-seronegative. Each CDR3 is given with its conserved first and last residue. D genes are given only for firm matches. The listing skips clone size in some rows; elsewhere it reads once, few, many or a size class.

d_call: TRBD2
v_call: TRBV5-4
j_call: TRBJ2-7
clone_size: few
cdr3_aa: CASSSLAGGPTKQYF
cdr3_nt: TGTGCCAGCAGCTCCTTAGCGGGAGGCCCTACGAAGCAGTACTTC

d_call: NA
v_call: TRBV28
j_call: TRBJ1-3
clone_size: NA
cdr3_aa: CASTETGPGNTIYF
cdr3_nt: TGTGCCAGCACCGAGACAGGACCTGGAAACACCATATATTTT

d_call: TRBD2
v_call: TRBV7-9
j_call: TRBJ2-1
clone_size: NA
cdr3_aa: CASSPGGWDAPQFF
cdr3_nt: TGTGCCAGCAGCCCGGGGGGGTGGGATGCCCCGCAGTTCTTC

d_call: TRBD2
v_call: TRBV5-4
j_call: TRBJ2-1
clone_size: NA
cdr3_aa: CASSLYGGRAHNEQFF
cdr3_nt: TGTGCCAGCAGCTTGTACGGCGGGAGGGCCCACAATGAGCAGTTCTTC

d_call: NA
v_call: TRBV5-1
j_call: TRBJ2-1
clone_size: NA
cdr3_aa: CASSLAGSPHNEQFF
cdr3_nt: TGCGCCAGCAGCTTGGCGGGGAGCCCCCACAATGAGCAGTTCTTC

d_call: TRBD1
v_call: TRBV19
j_call: TRBJ1-2
clone_size: NA
cdr3_aa: CASRTGATGYTF
cdr3_nt: TGTGCCAGTAGGACAGGGGCTACTGGCTACACCTTC

d_call: NA
v_call: TRBV11-2
j_call: TRBJ2-1
clone_size: NA
cdr3_aa: CASSSLRSASNEQFF
cdr3_nt: TGTGCCAGCAGCTCGCTACGGAGTGCTTCCAATGAGCAGTTCTTC

d_call: TRBD1
v_call: TRBV29-1
j_call: TRBJ1-2
clone_size: NA
cdr3_aa: CSVGGAVEARGPYYGYTF
cdr3_nt: TGCAGCGTTGGTGGTGCCGTGGAGGCCAGGGGGCCTTACTATGGCTACACCTTC

d_call: TRBD2
v_call: TRBV5-1
j_call: TRBJ2-5
clone_size: NA
cdr3_aa: CASSMAASGKETQYF
cdr3_nt: TGCGCCAGCAGCATGGCGGCTAGCGGGAAAGAGACCCAGTACTTC

d_call: TRBD1
v_call: TRBV18
j_call: TRBJ1-6
clone_size: NA
cdr3_aa: CASSPPNRGPGSYNSPLHF
cdr3_nt: TGTGCCAGCTCACCACCCAACAGGGGGCCGGGCTCCTATAATTCACCCCTCCACTTT

d_call: NA
v_call: TRBV5-1
j_call: TRBJ1-2
clone_size: NA
cdr3_aa: CASSRGSGANYGYTF
cdr3_nt: TGCGCCAGCAGCAGAGGGTCAGGGGCTAACTATGGCTACACCTTC

d_call: NA
v_call: TRBV28
j_call: TRBJ1-2
clone_size: NA
cdr3_aa: CASRGRVKGYGYTF
cdr3_nt: TGTGCCAGCAGGGGTAGGGTTAAGGGGTATGGCTACACCTTC

d_call: TRBD2
v_call: TRBV5-4
j_call: TRBJ2-1
clone_size: NA
cdr3_aa: CASSFGTSGSGLGNEQFF
cdr3_nt: TGTGCCAGCAGCTTCGGGACTAGCGGGAGTGGTTTGGGCAATGAGCAGTTCTTC

d_call: TRBD2
v_call: TRBV7-8
j_call: TRBJ2-7
clone_size: few
cdr3_aa: CASSLGRTSGSSYEQYF
cdr3_nt: TGTGCCAGCAGCTTAGGTAGGACTAGCGGGAGCTCCTACGAGCAGTACTTC

d_call: TRBD1
v_call: TRBV19
j_call: TRBJ1-1
clone_size: NA
cdr3_aa: CASSTLPGQGAANTEAFF
cdr3_nt: TGTGCCAGTAGTACCTTACCGGGACAGGGGGCGGCGAACACTGAAGCTTTCTTT

d_call: TRBD2
v_call: TRBV2
j_call: TRBJ2-5
clone_size: few
cdr3_aa: CASSEEGRERSTQYF
cdr3_nt: TGTGCCAGCAGTGAAGAGGGGCGGGAGAGGAGCACCCAGTACTTC

d_call: NA
v_call: TRBV29-1
j_call: TRBJ2-1
clone_size: NA
cdr3_aa: CSGGAGREQFF
cdr3_nt: TGCAGCGGCGGAGCGGGCAGAGAGCAGTTCTTC

d_call: NA
v_call: TRBV11-1
j_call: TRBJ1-5
clone_size: NA
cdr3_aa: CASSPSTGYNQPQHF
cdr3_nt: TGTGCCAGCAGCCCATCGACAGGCTACAATCAGCCCCAGCATTTT

d_call: NA
v_call: TRBV29-1
j_call: TRBJ1-2
clone_size: NA
cdr3_aa: CSSSEGGGYTF
cdr3_nt: TGCAGCTCCTCGGAAGGGGGAGGCTACACCTTC

d_call: NA
v_call: TRBV6-6
j_call: TRBJ1-1
clone_size: NA
cdr3_aa: CASSYSAGLGTEAFF
cdr3_nt: TGTGCCAGCAGTTACTCGGCAGGGCTTGGCACTGAAGCTTTCTTT

d_call: TRBD2
v_call: TRBV7-8
j_call: TRBJ2-1
clone_size: NA
cdr3_aa: CASSLKASGIYNEQFF
cdr3_nt: TGTGCCAGCAGCCTAAAAGCTAGCGGGATCTACAATGAGCAGTTCTTC

d_call: TRBD2
v_call: TRBV4-1
j_call: TRBJ2-7
clone_size: NA
cdr3_aa: CASSQDPGLAGVDEQYF
cdr3_nt: TGCGCCAGCAGCCAAGACCCGGGACTAGCGGGAGTGGACGAGCAGTACTTC

d_call: NA
v_call: TRBV30
j_call: TRBJ2-7
clone_size: NA
cdr3_aa: CAWRRAYEQYF
cdr3_nt: TGTGCCTGGAGGCGGGCCTACGAGCAGTACTTC

d_call: TRBD1
v_call: TRBV4-1
j_call: TRBJ1-4
clone_size: once
cdr3_aa: CASSHDRGPERTNEKLFF
cdr3_nt: TGCGCCAGCAGCCATGACAGGGGACCTGAGCGAACTAATGAAAAACTGTTTTTT

d_call: TRBD1
v_call: TRBV4-1
j_call: TRBJ1-4
clone_size: NA
cdr3_aa: CASSKPGQGRTNEKLFF
cdr3_nt: TGCGCCAGCAGCAAACCGGGACAGGGCAGAACTAATGAAAAACTGTTTTTT

d_call: NA
v_call: TRBV29-1
j_call: TRBJ1-3
clone_size: NA
cdr3_aa: CSVDGGNLGDTIYF
cdr3_nt: TGCAGCGTCGACGGCGGGAACTTAGGAGACACCATATATTTT

d_call: NA
v_call: TRBV19
j_call: TRBJ2-7
clone_size: NA
cdr3_aa: CASSFAGATSYEQYF
cdr3_nt: TGTGCCAGTAGTTTTGCAGGGGCCACTTCCTACGAGCAGTACTTC

d_call: NA
v_call: TRBV4-1
j_call: TRBJ1-1
clone_size: NA
cdr3_aa: CASSLQQNTEAFF
cdr3_nt: TGCGCCAGCAGCCTTCAACAGAACACTGAAGCTTTCTTT

d_call: NA
v_call: TRBV5-4
j_call: TRBJ1-6
clone_size: NA
cdr3_aa: CASSLGTGWDSPLHF
cdr3_nt: TGTGCCAGCAGCTTGGGAACAGGGTGGGATTCACCCCTCCACTTT

d_call: NA
v_call: TRBV6-5
j_call: TRBJ1-1
clone_size: few
cdr3_aa: CATTQGNTEAFF
cdr3_nt: TGTGCCACCACCCAGGGGAACACTGAAGCTTTCTTT

d_call: NA
v_call: TRBV6-5
j_call: TRBJ2-1
clone_size: NA
cdr3_aa: CASSYSTGRAYNEQFF
cdr3_nt: TGTGCCAGCAGTTACTCAACAGGGAGGGCCTACAATGAGCAGTTCTTC

d_call: NA
v_call: TRBV10-3
j_call: TRBJ1-1
clone_size: NA
cdr3_aa: CAISDRVAALGTEAFF
cdr3_nt: TGTGCCATCAGTGACAGGGTCGCGGCCCTGGGGACTGAAGCTTTCTTT

d_call: NA
v_call: TRBV30
j_call: TRBJ2-5
clone_size: NA
cdr3_aa: CAWSVDVEQYF
cdr3_nt: TGTGCCTGGAGTGTAGATGTAGAGCAGTACTTC

d_call: TRBD2
v_call: TRBV7-9
j_call: TRBJ2-7
clone_size: few
cdr3_aa: CASSLAGVAGVYEQYF
cdr3_nt: TGTGCCAGCAGCTTAGCGGGGGTAGCGGGAGTCTACGAGCAGTACTTC

d_call: TRBD2
v_call: TRBV18
j_call: TRBJ2-1
clone_size: NA
cdr3_aa: CASSLLETSFEQFF
cdr3_nt: TGTGCCAGCTCACTCTTAGAGACTAGCTTTGAGCAGTTCTTC

d_call: NA
v_call: TRBV15
j_call: TRBJ1-4
clone_size: once
cdr3_aa: CATSRDRHTTNEKLFF
cdr3_nt: TGTGCCACCAGCAGAGACCGACATACAACTAATGAAAAACTGTTTTTT

d_call: TRBD1
v_call: TRBV4-2
j_call: TRBJ1-3
clone_size: once
cdr3_aa: CASSQLGTGGNTIYF
cdr3_nt: TGTGCCAGCAGCCAACTGGGGACAGGCGGAAACACCATATATTTT

d_call: NA
v_call: TRBV6-1
j_call: TRBJ1-3
clone_size: NA
cdr3_aa: CASSAGSAGNTIYF
cdr3_nt: TGTGCCAGCAGTGCAGGTTCCGCTGGAAACACCATATATTTT

d_call: NA
v_call: TRBV15
j_call: TRBJ1-1
clone_size: NA
cdr3_aa: CATSRQTAGNTEAFF
cdr3_nt: TGTGCCACCAGCCGCCAGACGGCGGGTAACACTGAAGCTTTCTTT

d_call: NA
v_call: TRBV4-3
j_call: TRBJ2-3
clone_size: NA
cdr3_aa: CASSQEVPTGQITDTQYF
cdr3_nt: TGCGCCAGCAGCCAAGAGGTCCCAACAGGGCAGATTACAGATACGCAGTATTTT

d_call: TRBD1
v_call: TRBV5-1
j_call: TRBJ2-7
clone_size: NA
cdr3_aa: CASSLTGGPEQYF
cdr3_nt: TGCGCCAGCAGCCTTACAGGGGGCCCCGAGCAGTACTTC

d_call: TRBD2
v_call: TRBV19
j_call: TRBJ2-3
clone_size: NA
cdr3_aa: CASRRGGSGMRTDTQYF
cdr3_nt: TGTGCCAGTAGAAGGGGGGGTAGCGGGATGAGGACAGATACGCAGTATTTT

d_call: TRBD2
v_call: TRBV2
j_call: TRBJ2-5
clone_size: NA
cdr3_aa: CASSDTGGRTQYF
cdr3_nt: TGTGCCAGCAGTGACACGGGCGGGAGAACCCAGTACTTC